The 17 T cell receptor beta chains presented below share a single source sample, sequenced in a study of T cells after yellow fever vaccination. Using its own MiXCR run on the 5' RACE reads, TCRdb lists one record per CDR3 protein. The sample records around 140,000 distinct CDR3 sequences, around 6.3% being singletons. This specimen consisted of CD4+ T cells sorted from PBMCs, obtained 10 days after the yellow fever booster vaccination. These receptors were obtained from a man younger than 45 who received the YFV17D yellow fever vaccine.

The rearrangement uses TRBV5-3 and TRBJ1-2; D possibly corresponds to TRBD1 (5 bases). TRBV5-3 is noted as an ORF with a role that remains uncertain. The V gene lost 0 bases and the J gene lost 4 bases, with 16 bases spanning the gap. There are 16 residues in the CDR3. CDR3 sequence: CARSLEFWQGGYGYTF. The CDR3, as DNA: TGTGCCAGAAGCTTGGAATTCTGGCAGGGCGGCTATGGCTACACCTTC.

This clonotype came up many times. This chain uses TRBV5-5 with TRBJ1-4; the D is unclear. Germline CDR1 is SGHKS and CDR2 is YYEKEE (reference sequence). The CDR3 contains 17 residues. V was pared by 3 bases and J by 6 bases, with 21 bases between. This chain's CDR3 is CASSSHLYSKEYEKLFF. DNA for the CDR3: TGTGCCAGCAGCTCGCACCTCTACTCTAAGGAGTATGAAAAACTGTTTTTT.

This clonotype was detected only a few times. At one end the junction does not follow the germline gene, possibly because of a read error. This rearrangement joins TRBV7-7 to TRBJ2-1; 9 nucleotides agree with TRBD2. In germline, CDR1 is SSHAT, CDR2 FNYEAQ (reference sequence). This CDR3 spans 15 amino acids. The CDR3: CASSRQASGIDEQFF. Written as DNA, the CDR3 is TGTGCTAGCAGTCGACAGGCTAGCGGGATCGATGAGCAGTTCTTC.

This clonotype was seen ten or more times. The chain has TRBV15 and TRBJ2-6, with D unclear. The V end lost 0 bases, the J end lost 3 bases, and 6 bases lay between the germline ends. The CDR3 extends over 15 amino acids. In germline, CDR1 is LNHNV, CDR2 YYDKDF (reference sequence). The CDR3 bases are TGTGCCACCAGCAGAGATCCCCATGGGGCCAACGTCCTGACTTTC. Its translation is CATSRDPHGANVLTF.

The chain combines TRBV6-2 or TRBV6-3 with TRBJ2-7; D might be TRBD2 (7 bases). The V gene's germline CDR1 is MNHEY and CDR2 SVGEGT. The CDR3 totals 15 residues. Trimming took 6 bases from V and 3 from J, leaving 18 bases between them. The CDR3 region is CASRPGGPTFYEQYF. CDR3 DNA sequence: TGTGCCAGCAGGCCGGGGGGCCCTACCTTCTACGAGCAGTACTTC.

V and J are TRBV5-1 and TRBJ1-2; the match to TRBD1 covers 10 bases. V dropped 5 bases and J dropped 6; count of bases not matched to a gene: 4. From germline, CDR1 is SGHRS and CDR2 YFSETQ. CDR3 length: 13 amino acids. The DNA of the CDR3 is TGCGCCAGCAGAGGACAGGGGGTAGATGGCTACACCTTC. Translated: CASRGQGVDGYTF.

This chain joins TRBV7-2 and TRBJ2-5, with D tentatively TRBD1 (7 bases). The CDR3 is 16 amino acids. CDR1 SGHTA and CDR2 FQGNSA come from the germline V gene. With 5 bases removed from V and 5 bases from J, the gap between germline ends came to 21 bases. As DNA, the CDR3 is TGTGCCAGCAGCCTATCGGGTCCGACAGGGAGGGAGACCCAGTACTTC. It codes for CASSLSGPTGRETQYF. The complete variable domain, with remaining parts taken from reference TRBV7-2 and TRBJ2-5, reads GAGVSQSPSNKVTEKGKDVELRCDPISGHTALYWYRQSLGQGLEFLIYFQGNSAPDKSGLPSDRFSAERTGGSVSTLTIQRTQQEDSAVYLCASSLSGPTGRETQYFGPGTRLLVL.

This clonotype was counted only a few times. V usage is TRBV2 and J usage is TRBJ2-7; possibly TRBD1 for D (6 bases). Trimming shortened V by 6 bases and J by 4 bases, and 13 bases separated the two germline ends. The V gene's germline CDR1 is SNHLY and CDR2 FYNNEI. This CDR3 is built from 13 residues. The CDR3 region is CASRAGTTYEQYF. The CDR3 DNA reads TGTGCCAGCAGGGCCGGGACAACGTACGAGCAGTACTTC. Combining the CDR3 with reference TRBV2 and TRBJ2-7 gives the whole variable domain EPEVTQTPSHQVTQMGQEVILRCVPISNHLYFYWYRQILGQKVEFLVSFYNNEISEKSEIFDDQFSVERPDGSNFTLKIRSTKLEDSAMYFCASRAGTTYEQYFGPGTRLTVT.

This rearrangement joins TRBV5-4 to TRBJ2-3, with TRBD1 matching over 7 bases. The better agreement between TRBJ1-5 and the DNA end casts doubt on the J call. Germline loops: CDR1 SGHNT, CDR2 YYREEE (reference sequence). CDR3 length equals 16 residues. Here the CDR3 DNA reads TGTGCCAGCAGCCCGGGGGGCGCCGGGGGGACAGATACGCAGCATTTT. It translates to CASSPGGAGGTDTQHF.

This clonotype occurred many times. This chain joins TRBV12-3 or TRBV12-4 and TRBJ2-7; TRBD1 matches at 10 bases. The trim removed 3 bases at V and 3 bases at J, leaving 5 bases unmatched. The CDR3 runs to 15 residues. The CDR3 here is CASSLGQGRSYEQYF. In DNA, the CDR3 is TGTGCCAGCAGTTTGGGACAGGGGAGAAGCTACGAGCAGTACTTC.

As for this clonotype: Given a much more abundant clone one base away, this may be a read error. The CDR3 loop reads CASRSGSYNEQIF. The DNA of the CDR3 is TGTGCCAGCCGTAGCGGCTCCTACAATGAGCAGATCTTC. This chain joins TRBV7-9 and TRBJ2-1; perhaps TRBD2 as D (6 bases). The CDR3 sequence is 13 residues long. Germline CDR1 reads SEHNR; CDR2 reads FQNEAQ (reference sequence).

This clonotype was observed many times. The V and J genes are TRBV20-1 and TRBJ2-2, with 8 nucleotides matching TRBD2. Germline CDR1 reads DFQATT; CDR2 reads SNEGSKA (reference sequence). The CDR3 loop spans 16 amino acids. J was trimmed by 4 bases and V by 1 base; bases with no gene match: 8. CDR3 sequence reads: CSARVSGSGGTGELFF. The CDR3, as DNA: TGCAGTGCTAGAGTGAGCGGGAGCGGGGGCACCGGGGAGCTGTTTTTT.

At least ten counts were recorded for this clonotype. The chain carries TRBV24-1 and TRBJ2-1, with D possibly TRBD1 on 6 matching bases. The CDR3 is 14 residues long. V lost 6 bases, J lost 12 bases, and 20 bases lay in between. Germline V gene sequence: CDR1 KGHDR, CDR2 SFDVKD. The CDR3 DNA reads TGTGCCACCAGTCGGGACACGTTTTTACGTGGGCAGTTCTTC. Residues: CATSRDTFLRGQFF.

The CDR3 nucleotides are TGCGCCAGCAGCCGGGACAGGGGGATCAATGAGCAGTTCTTC. Translation: CASSRDRGINEQFF. The genes are TRBV5-1 and TRBJ2-1; TRBD1 matches 11 bases. The length of the CDR3 is 14 residues. J was trimmed by 6 bases and V by 4 bases; bases with no gene match: 3. Germline loops: CDR1 SGHRS, CDR2 YFSETQ.

This clonotype was counted ten times or more. The chain links TRBV29-1 to TRBJ2-5, with D possibly TRBD1 on 6 matching bases. V was cut by 5 bases and J by 2 bases, with 12 bases left in between. From germline, CDR1 is SQVTM and CDR2 ANQGSEA. The length of the CDR3 is 13 residues. CDR3 sequence reads: CSVITGPQETQYF. The CDR3 DNA is TGCAGCGTTATCACAGGGCCTCAAGAGACCCAGTACTTC.

To note about this clonotype: A much larger clone differs from this one at a single base, so this may be a read error. The chain couples TRBV20-1 to TRBJ2-7, with D hard to call. V shed 7 bases and J shed 12 bases, with 16 bases lying between them. CDR3 size: 10 residues. Germline lookup yields CDR1 DFQATT and CDR2 SNEGSKA (reference sequence). This CDR3 is CSVDRGRLYF. The CDR3 nucleotides read TGCAGTGTTGATCGCGGACGACTGTACTTC.

This clonotype was found many times. The chain employs TRBV15 and TRBJ2-3; 8 bases match TRBD2. The CDR3 contains 17 residues. CDR1 and CDR2 (germline): LNHNV, YYDKDF (reference sequence). V lost 0 bases and J lost 2; bases outside the gene matches: 7. As DNA, the CDR3 is TGTGCCACCAGCAGAGATCTTTCAGCGGGAGCCACAGATACGCAGTATTTT. Translated, it gives CATSRDLSAGATDTQYF.